The TCR beta chain under discussion was sequenced for a study of OX40 agonist ivuxolimab in advanced cancers. Study-wide background: One hepatocellular carcinoma and a couple of cutaneous melanoma patients partially responded. Study-level points and caveats: Patients with a partial response at 0.1-3.0 mg/kg had among the lowest clonal expansion.

Researchers took blood at baseline, on cycle 4 day 1, and on cycle 7 day 1. With regard to this clone: Its specificity is not known.

The data were produced by immunoSEQ multiplex PCR, yet TCRdb's version contains in-frame clones alone and is incomplete. The profile shows roughly 26,000 clones, 85% of them singletons. CDR3 length equals 13 residues. Germline V CDR1 and CDR2: MNHEY, SMNVEV (reference sequence). With 4 bases removed from V and 6 bases from J, the gap between germline ends came to 7 bases. The material was CD4+ or CD8+ T cells sorted from blood, obtained in a trial of the OX40 agonist ivuxolimab. The sequence derives from an adult with an advanced solid tumor such as melanoma, head and neck, liver or kidney cancer. J is TRBJ1-6 and V is TRBV27; D remains ambiguous. In DNA, the CDR3 is TGTGCCAGCAGTTCGTCTAGTAATTCACCCCTCCACTTT. This gives the protein CASSSSSNSPLHF.